The clone carrying this TCR beta chain was seen more than once but under ten times. The target antigen is unknown. The data belong to a study of T cell repertoires in cytomegalovirus infection. Study-wide context: Through public TCR beta signatures, both CMV infection and matching HLA type were indicated. Notes on the study in general: HLA-C-restricted CMV-specific TCR beta clonotypes prevailed in the ex vivo response. Cumulative frequency (of public TCR beta family members) identified carriers of CMV plus the relevant HLA.

Germline V CDR1 and CDR2: ENHRY, SYGVKD. V lost 2 bases and J lost 2, with 13 bases in between. The CDR3 is 15 residues long. TCRdb ran MiXCR on the reads and lists one entry per CDR3 protein. The profile shows some 700,000 distinct CDR3 sequences, approximately 34% of them singletons. The sample taken for sequencing was PBMCs. J is TRBJ2-7 and V is TRBV10-3; D could derive from TRBD1 or TRBD2 (5 bases each). This clonotype was sampled from a human donor in good health (CMV status not recorded). Some clones in this sample may be carry-over from other donors' samples. CDR3 DNA sequence: TGTGCCATCAGTGAGGGGACCGGGGCCCCCTACGAGCAGTACTTC. This translates into CAISEGTGAPYEQYF.